The 11 T cell receptor beta chains below all came from one sample that was sequenced in a study of T cell responses to AZD1222 COVID-19 vaccine. Method: immunoSEQ multiplex PCR; TCRdb's copy keeps in-frame clones and lacks some. The sample contains approximately 210,000 clones, less than 95% of which appear only once. This specimen consisted of peripheral blood, obtained 28 days after the second dose of the MenACWY control vaccine. The receptors derive from an adult who received the MenACWY meningococcal vaccine as a control.

The CDR3 nucleotides read TGCGCCAGCAGCTTGGGGCTAGGGACCTACGAGCAGTACTTC. It specifies CASSLGLGTYEQYF. The chain is built from TRBV5-1 and TRBJ2-7; D is uncertain. There are 14 residues in the CDR3. Trimming left V 0 bases short and J 2 bases short, with 9 bases between. From germline, CDR1 is SGHRS and CDR2 YFSETQ.

The V call is TRBV24-1, the J call TRBJ1-3, with 8 nucleotides matching TRBD1. This CDR3 spans 18 amino acids. Trimming removed 2 bases from V and 0 bases from J; junction bases left unmatched: 8. The V gene's germline CDR1 is KGHDR and CDR2 SFDVKD. CDR3 DNA: TGTGCCACCAGTGATTCGCGACAGGGGTCGTACTCTGGAAACACCATATATTTT. This translates into CATSDSRQGSYSGNTIYF.

This clone was counted once. The chain joins TRBV6-5 to TRBJ1-1; D remains unclear. V lost 5 bases, J lost 7 bases, and 8 bases lay in between. The CDR3 length is 11 residues. CDR1 is MNHEY, CDR2 SVGAGI, per germline. CDR3 in amino acids: CASSNTDEAFF. In DNA form, the CDR3 reads TGTGCCAGCAGTAACACGGATGAAGCTTTCTTT.

The J gene is TRBJ1-5, the V gene TRBV7-9, with D possibly being TRBD1 (5 bases). In germline, CDR1 is SEHNR, CDR2 FQNEAQ (reference sequence). V was pared by 5 bases and J by 6 bases, with 8 bases between. CDR3 size: 12 residues. CDR3 in amino acids: CASSPQGQPQHF. The CDR3 DNA follows: TGTGCCAGCAGCCCCCAGGGTCAGCCCCAGCATTTT.

This sequence joins TRBV6-6 and TRBJ1-6; D gene uncertain. The CDR3 sequence is 14 residues long. V was shortened by 2 bases and J by 8 bases, with 10 bases between the two germline ends. Germline V gene lookup returns CDR1 MNHNY and CDR2 SVGAGI (reference sequence). The CDR3 protein is CASSYGRRDSPLHF. The DNA for the CDR3 is TGTGCCAGCAGTTACGGGCGGAGGGATTCACCCCTCCACTTT.

Regarding this clone: Other DNA sequences in this specimen translate into the identical CDR3. The chain couples TRBV9 to TRBJ2-3, with unresolved D. There are 13 residues in the CDR3. V was pared by 0 bases and J by 2 bases, with 4 bases between. Germline V gene data show CDR1 as SGDLS and CDR2 as YYNGEE. The CDR3 is CASSVELTDTQYF. The DNA of the CDR3 is TGTGCCAGCAGCGTAGAACTCACAGATACGCAGTATTTT.

This rearrangement joins TRBV2 to TRBJ2-1, with 12 nucleotides matching TRBD1. Germline CDR1 reads SNHLY; CDR2 reads FYNNEI. This CDR3 spans 16 amino acids. Germline trimming cut 7 bases from V and 9 bases from J; bases unmatched to any gene: 13. The CDR3 here is CASTTGTGGGYGEQFF. CDR3 nucleotide sequence: TGTGCCAGCACCACCGGGACAGGGGGCGGCTATGGTGAGCAGTTCTTC.

The table lists this clone with a count of one. V usage is TRBV6-1 and J usage is TRBJ1-1; TRBD1 is a possible D gene (6 bases). This CDR3 is built from 17 residues. Per germline, CDR1 MNHNS and CDR2 SASEGT. The V gene lost 2 bases and the J gene lost 1 base, with 17 bases spanning the gap. CDR3 amino acids: CASSEYNLGAENTEAFF. DNA for the CDR3: TGTGCCAGCAGTGAATACAATCTGGGGGCGGAGAACACTGAAGCTTTCTTT.

V and J are TRBV28 and TRBJ2-7; TRBD2 aligns across 7 bases. Trimming cost V 3 bases and J 1 base; bases outside gene matches: 0. CDR1 and CDR2 (germline): MDHEN, SYDVKM. The CDR3 is 13 amino acids. The CDR3 loop reads CASSLGGSYEQYF. DNA for the CDR3: TGTGCCAGCAGTTTGGGGGGGTCCTACGAGCAGTACTTC. Drawing the rest from reference TRBV28 and TRBJ2-7, the complete variable domain is DVKVTQSSRYLVKRTGEKVFLECVQDMDHENMFWYRQDPGLGLRLIYFSYDVKMKEKGDIPEGYSVSREKKERFSLILESASTNQTSMYLCASSLGGSYEQYFGPGTRLTVT.

The rearrangement links TRBV5-8 to TRBJ2-2; no clear D. The CDR3 contains 14 residues. V lost 0 bases to trimming and J lost 2 bases, with 5 bases between them. Germline loops: CDR1 SGHTS, CDR2 YDEGEE. CDR3 DNA: TGTGCCAGCAGCTTGGTGTCCAACACCGGGGAGCTGTTTTTT. This gives the protein CASSLVSNTGELFF.

V is TRBV21-1 and J is TRBJ2-1; the table assigns TRBD2, which was not confirmed against the DNA. TRBV21-1 is termed a pseudogene. CDR3 size: 16 residues. The CDR3 loop is CASSKETRGDPNEQFF. The CDR3 nucleotides read TGTGCCAGCAGCAAAGAGACTCGCGGAGACCCCAATGAGCAGTTCTTC.